This entry concerns a single T cell receptor beta chain. Semi-nested PCR with Nested Universal Primer A followed constant-region reverse priming of full-length variable regions. TCRdb re-called the 5' RACE reads through MiXCR, storing one row per CDR3 protein. The data contain 5,000 to 6,500 distinct CDR3 sequences, around 64% of them singletons. Germline CDR1 DFQATT, CDR2 SNEGSKA (reference sequence). The CDR3 runs to 12 residues. V gave up 3 bases and J gave up 4 bases, with 7 bases separating them. V usage is TRBV20-1 and J usage is TRBJ1-5; no firm D call. The receptor comes from a female donor with breast cancer. Sequencing input: tumor-infiltrating memory CD4+ T cells sorted from the breast tumor. The subset was: memory CD4+ T cells, CD4+CD45RO+CD25-. The CDR3 loop is CSASRWNQPQHF. The CDR3 coding sequence is TGCAGTGCTAGCCGATGGAATCAGCCCCAGCATTTT.